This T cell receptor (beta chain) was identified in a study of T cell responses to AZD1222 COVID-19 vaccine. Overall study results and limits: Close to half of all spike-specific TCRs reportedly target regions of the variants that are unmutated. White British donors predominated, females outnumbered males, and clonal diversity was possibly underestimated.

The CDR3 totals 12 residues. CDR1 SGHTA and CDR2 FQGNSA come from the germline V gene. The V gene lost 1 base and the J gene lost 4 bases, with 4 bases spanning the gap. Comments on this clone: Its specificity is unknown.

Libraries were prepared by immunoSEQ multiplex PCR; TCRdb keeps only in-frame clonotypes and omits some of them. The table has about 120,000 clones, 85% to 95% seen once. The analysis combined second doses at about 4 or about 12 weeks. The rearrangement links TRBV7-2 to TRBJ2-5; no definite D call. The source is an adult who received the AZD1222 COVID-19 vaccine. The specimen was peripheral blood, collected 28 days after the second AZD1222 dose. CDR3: CASSLGIETQYF. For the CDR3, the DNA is TGTGCCAGCAGCTTAGGTATAGAGACCCAGTACTTC.